What follows are 23 T cell receptor beta chains derived from one specimen sequenced in a study of CD8+ T cells in alopecia areata. The treatment is: oral pan-JAK inhibitor, 5-10 mg twice daily. Isolated RNA was reverse transcribed into cDNA used as the sequencing template. The repertoire was sequenced with immunoSEQ multiplex PCR; TCRdb's copy has only in-frame clones and lacks some. The sample has about 190,000 clones, roughly 60% seen once. Sequencing used CD4+ T cells sorted from blood, obtained at week 24, from a patient treated with tofacitinib. These receptors all stem from a human donor with alopecia areata.

The chain recombines TRBV6-6 with TRBJ1-1, with a tentative D call TRBD1 (5 bases). The CDR3 has 12 amino acids. Germline V gene data show CDR1 as MNHNY and CDR2 as SVGAGI (reference sequence). V was clipped by 5 bases and J by 4 bases, with 8 bases between them. The CDR3 region has the DNA TGTGCCAGCAGTACGGGGGGCACTGAAGCTTTCTTT. Translating it yields CASSTGGTEAFF.

V and J are TRBV7-2 and TRBJ2-5, with a weak D call TRBD1 (5 bases). Germline assignment: CDR1 SGHTA and CDR2 FQGNSA. Trimming cost V 5 bases and J 2 bases, with 18 bases left between them. The CDR3 extends over 16 amino acids. The CDR3 nucleotides are TGTGCCAGCAGCGTATATGGATCAGGGCTGCAAGAGACCCAGTACTTC. The encoded protein is CASSVYGSGLQETQYF.

This clone has ten or more counts. The rearrangement uses TRBV5-5 and TRBJ2-7, with unresolved D. Per the germline V gene, CDR1 is SGHKS and CDR2 is YYEKEE (reference sequence). The V end lost 0 bases, the J end lost 3 bases, and 7 bases lay between the germline ends. The CDR3 has 13 amino acids. As DNA, the CDR3 is TGTGCCAGCAGCTTGGTCGTGCACTACGAGCAGTACTTC. This gives the protein CASSLVVHYEQYF. Full variable domain (outside the CDR3, taken from reference TRBV5-5 and TRBJ2-7): DAGVTQSPTHLIKTRGQQVTLRCSPISGHKSVSWYQQVLGQGPQFIFQYYEKEERGRGNFPDRFSARQFPNYSSELNVNALLLGDSALYLCASSLVVHYEQYFGPGTRLTVT.

This clone appeared a single time. The chain carries TRBV29-1 and TRBJ1-2; 7 nucleotides match TRBD1. Trimming at V came to 3 bases and at J to 8 bases, leaving 12 bases not matched to a gene. This CDR3 is 14 amino acids long. Germline assignment: CDR1 SQVTM and CDR2 ANQGSEA. Written as DNA, the CDR3 is TGCAGCGTTGAGATCCCACAGGGGTTACGGGGCTACACCTTC. It specifies CSVEIPQGLRGYTF.

This clone turned up a few times. The chain is built from TRBV6-1 and TRBJ1-5; 8 nucleotides match TRBD1. The CDR3 length is 15 residues. The V gene end was trimmed by 5 bases and the J gene end by 4 bases; junction bases not matched to a gene: 7. Per germline, CDR1 MNHNS and CDR2 SASEGT. The CDR3 DNA is TGTGCCAGCAGTATACAGGGGGTCAGTAATCAGCCCCAGCATTTT. Translating it yields CASSIQGVSNQPQHF.

In its sample, this clone was seen a few times. The chain recombines TRBV5-1 with TRBJ2-3; TRBD1 matches 7 bases. V dropped 0 bases and J dropped 0; count of bases not matched to a gene: 4. The CDR3 is made up of 16 amino acids. Per the germline V gene, CDR1 is SGHRS and CDR2 is YFSETQ. In nucleotides, the CDR3 is TGCGCCAGCAGCTTGGAACCAGGGGGTAGCACAGATACGCAGTATTTT. Protein sequence: CASSLEPGGSTDTQYF.

The chain is built from TRBV29-1 and TRBJ1-2, with D possibly TRBD1 on 6 matching bases. The CDR3 is made up of 14 amino acids. The germline V and J ends were trimmed by 0 bases and 5 bases, with 13 bases remaining between them. Germline V gives CDR1 SQVTM, CDR2 ANQGSEA. CDR3 bases: TGCAGCGTTGAAGAACCTGGGGGGCGGTATGGCTACACCTTC. Translation: CSVEEPGGRYGYTF.

This clone has only a few counts. This chain joins TRBV9 and TRBJ1-2; 7 positions match TRBD1. CDR1 and CDR2 (germline): SGDLS, YYNGEE. The CDR3 runs to 14 residues. After removal of 0 bases from V and 4 bases from J, the junction contained 3 bases not matched to a gene. The CDR3 sequence: CASSVAGQTYGYTF. CDR3 in DNA: TGTGCCAGCAGCGTAGCGGGACAGACCTATGGCTACACCTTC.

This sequence joins TRBV29-1 and TRBJ2-7; D ambiguous. Trimming took off 8 bases at V and 0 bases at J, with 20 bases between the two ends. CDR3 length equals 15 residues. Germline values: CDR1 SQVTM, CDR2 ANQGSEA. The CDR3 DNA sequence: TGCAGCCCCACCTGGCACTCGGAAATCTCCTACGAGCAGTACTTC. This gives the protein CSPTWHSEISYEQYF.

This CDR3 reads CATSTGTANTGELFF. The CDR3 DNA reads as TGTGCCACCAGTACCGGGACAGCGAACACCGGGGAGCTGTTTTTT. The rearrangement joins TRBV15 to TRBJ2-2; 7 bases line up with TRBD1. Germline values: CDR1 LNHNV, CDR2 YYDKDF (reference sequence). Trimming took 6 bases from V and 0 from J; bases not matched to a gene: 4. CDR3 length: 15 residues.

The V gene is TRBV5-1, the J gene TRBJ2-7; the D is unclear. V lost 1 base, J lost 2 bases, and 7 bases lay in between. In germline, CDR1 is SGHRS, CDR2 YFSETQ. The CDR3 runs to 13 residues. Here the CDR3 DNA reads TGCGCCAGCAGCTTGACCTCCCCCTACGAGCAGTACTTC. Its protein product is CASSLTSPYEQYF.

The gene calls are TRBV5-1 and TRBJ2-7; perhaps TRBD1 as D (5 bases). The V gene's germline CDR1 is SGHRS and CDR2 YFSETQ. CDR3 size: 13 residues. Trimming left V 1 base short and J 3 bases short, with 8 bases between. The CDR3 here is CASSLTGDYEQYF. CDR3 bases: TGCGCCAGCAGCTTGACAGGAGACTACGAGCAGTACTTC.

This clone showed up just a few times. Other nucleotide sequences from this sample produce the same CDR3. The chain recombines TRBV29-1 with TRBJ2-3; D gene unclear. The length of the CDR3 is 12 residues. V was pared by 4 bases and J by 4 bases, with 9 bases between. Germline V lookup: CDR1 SQVTM, CDR2 ANQGSEA. The CDR3 DNA reads as TGCAGCGTTGTGCTCGGAGCAGATACGCAGTATTTT. Protein product: CSVVLGADTQYF.

The sample holds a few counts of this clone. The genes are TRBV6-4 and TRBJ2-2; D ambiguous. Germline V gene sequence: CDR1 MRHNA, CDR2 SNTAGT. V lost 0 bases, J lost 0 bases, and 8 bases lay in between. The CDR3 totals 16 residues. As DNA, the CDR3 is TGTGCCAGCAGTGACTCGGCCGCTACGAACACCGGGGAGCTGTTTTTT. Its translation: CASSDSAATNTGELFF.

This clone was recorded many times. The chain uses TRBV19 and TRBJ1-6; 12 bases line up with TRBD1. Looked up from germline, CDR1 is LNHDA and CDR2 is SQIVND (reference sequence). The V and J ends lost 11 bases and 5 bases, in that order; junction bases with no gene match: 16. The CDR3 is made up of 18 amino acids. CDR3 residues: CAGPSGTGGIGDNSPLHF. Written as DNA, the CDR3 is TGTGCCGGACCATCCGGGACAGGGGGCATAGGGGATAATTCACCCCTCCACTTT.

The V gene is TRBV6-1, the J gene TRBJ2-2; D may be TRBD1 (5 bases). V was pared by 5 bases and J by 10 bases, with 8 bases between. The CDR3 is made up of 11 amino acids. Germline V gene lookup returns CDR1 MNHNS and CDR2 SASEGT. In DNA, the CDR3 is TGTGCCAGCAGTAGGGGCACGGAGCTGTTTTTT. This encodes CASSRGTELFF.

V is TRBV30 and J is TRBJ2-3; 8 bases map to TRBD2. Germline V gene sequence: CDR1 GTSNPN, CDR2 SVGIG (reference sequence). The CDR3 spans 15 residues. The V and J ends lost 2 bases and 6 bases, in that order; junction bases with no gene match: 10. In DNA, the CDR3 is TGTGCCTGGAGTATTGGTAGCGGGGCCGCCGATACGCAGTATTTT. It encodes CAWSIGSGAADTQYF.

This clone has only a few counts. The chain recombines TRBV7-6 with TRBJ2-5; 9 nucleotides match TRBD2. V lost 5 bases, J lost 5 bases, and 12 bases stayed unmatched. The CDR3 covers 16 residues. Germline V gene lookup returns CDR1 SGHVS and CDR2 FNYEAQ. Here the CDR3 reads CASSPSGGPLGETQYF. The DNA for the CDR3 is TGTGCCAGCAGCCCAAGCGGGGGGCCCCTGGGGGAGACCCAGTACTTC.

V and J are TRBV30 and TRBJ1-5; no clear D. Germline lookup yields CDR1 GTSNPN and CDR2 SVGIG (reference sequence). V was shortened by 3 bases and J by 2 bases, with 8 bases between the two germline ends. The CDR3 is made up of 13 amino acids. As DNA, the CDR3 is TGTGCCTGGAGGAATGGGGGCAATCAGCCCCAGCATTTT. This sequence encodes CAWRNGGNQPQHF.

CDR3 amino acids: CASSPQRTGGYGYTF. The CDR3, as DNA: TGTGCCAGCAGCCCGCAACGGACAGGGGGCTATGGCTACACCTTC. V is TRBV7-9 and J is TRBJ1-2, with 10 bases identical to TRBD1. V trimming: 5 bases; J trimming: 4 bases; junction bases outside the gene matches: 7. This CDR3 spans 15 amino acids. Germline V gene data show CDR1 as SEHNR and CDR2 as FQNEAQ (reference sequence).

The chain recombines TRBV30 with TRBJ2-7; possibly TRBD1 for D (6 bases). CDR3 length: 13 amino acids. The germline gives CDR1 GTSNPN, CDR2 SVGIG (reference sequence). V lost 3 bases and J lost 7, with 16 bases in between. The CDR3: CAWSLQGPREQYF. CDR3 sequence (DNA): TGTGCCTGGAGCCTACAGGGTCCGCGAGAGCAGTACTTC.

This clone has a handful of counts. V and J are TRBV13 and TRBJ2-1; 7 bases are a match to TRBD2. Losses at the gene ends were 3 bases for V and 4 bases for J; bases not matched to a gene: 9. The CDR3 has 16 amino acids. Germline V gene data show CDR1 as PRHDT and CDR2 as FYEKMQ (reference sequence). The CDR3 bases are TGTGCCAGCAGCTTTGATGCGGGGGAGACTTACAATGAGCAGTTCTTC. This encodes CASSFDAGETYNEQFF.

This clone came up a few times. The rearrangement links TRBV7-2 to TRBJ1-2, with 9 bases that match TRBD1. The CDR3 spans 15 residues. Germline trimming cut 6 bases from V and 6 bases from J; bases unmatched to any gene: 11. The germline gives CDR1 SGHTA, CDR2 FQGNSA. The CDR3 DNA follows: TGTGCCAGCAGGCGAAACAGGGGGCCCGATGATGGCTACACCTTC. This gives the protein CASRRNRGPDDGYTF.